Listed below are T cell receptor beta chains from one sample, sequenced in a study of T cell repertoires in ileal Crohn's disease. The data were produced by immunoSEQ multiplex PCR, yet TCRdb's version contains in-frame clones alone and is incomplete. The profile shows about 3,900 clones, 85% of them singletons. What was sequenced was ileal tissue. Receptor source: an adult with Crohn's disease. Each CDR3 is given with its conserved first and last residue. D genes are given only for firm matches. The size of a clone is reported for some rows only, either as once, few or many, or as a class for expanded clones.

once TRBJ2-1 NA TRBV4-3 CASSQREGRGGGRNEQFF TGCGCCAGCAGCCAGAGGGAGGGCCGTGGCGGGGGCCGCAATGAGCAGTTCTTC
NA TRBJ2-2 TRBD1 TRBV6-5 CASRSGQINTGELFF TGTGCCAGCAGGTCGGGACAGATAAACACCGGGGAGCTGTTTTTT
NA TRBJ2-5 NA TRBV11-2 CASSLNGGVLTTETQYF TGTGCCAGCAGCTTAAATGGGGGCGTCCTTACCACGGAGACCCAGTACTTC
NA TRBJ1-6 TRBD1 TRBV5-1 CVSSLELGTGSPLHF TGCGTCAGCAGCTTGGAGTTAGGGACAGGATCACCCCTCCACTTT
NA TRBJ1-1 NA TRBV6-5 CASSYGEGVPEAFF TGTGCCAGCAGTTATGGGGAAGGGGTCCCTGAAGCTTTCTTT
NA TRBJ1-4 TRBD1 TRBV9 CASSVDPWDSDRLNEKLFF TGTGCCAGCAGCGTAGATCCTTGGGACAGCGATCGTCTTAATGAAAAACTGTTTTTT
NA TRBJ2-7 NA TRBV4-1 CASSHKQDYEQYF TGCGCCAGCAGCCATAAACAGGACTACGAGCAGTACTTC
NA TRBJ2-7 TRBD1 TRBV9 CASSGGTEATYEQYF TGTGCCAGCAGCGGTGGGACAGAAGCAACCTACGAGCAGTACTTC
NA TRBJ1-1 NA TRBV7-9 CASSALGGTEAFF TGTGCCAGCAGCGCCCTCGGGGGGACTGAAGCTTTCTTT
NA TRBJ1-2 TRBD1 TRBV11-2 CASSRTGPGGYTF TGTGCCAGCAGCAGGACAGGCCCAGGGGGCTACACCTTC
NA TRBJ2-1 TRBD2 TRBV4-1 CASSLAGGRAEQFF TGCGCCAGCAGCCTAGCGGGGGGGCGCGCTGAGCAGTTCTTC
NA TRBJ1-1 TRBD1 TRBV27 CASSLRLARGRTGDTEAFF TGTGCCAGCAGTTTAAGGCTTGCCAGGGGGCGGACCGGAGACACTGAAGCTTTCTTT
NA TRBJ2-3 TRBD2 TRBV11-3 CASDFNPLAGEKDTQYF TGTGCCAGCGACTTCAACCCCTTAGCGGGGGAGAAAGATACGCAGTATTTT
NA TRBJ1-2 TRBD1 TRBV10-3 CAISAGTGSDGYTF TGTGCCATCAGTGCCGGGACAGGGTCTGATGGCTACACCTTC
NA TRBJ2-7 TRBD2 TRBV6-5 CASSYSGLGLYEQYF TGTGCCAGCAGTTACTCCGGACTAGGCCTCTACGAGCAGTACTTC
NA TRBJ1-1 NA TRBV30 CAWSVRQGEAFF TGTGCCTGGAGTGTACGGCAGGGCGAAGCTTTCTTT
NA TRBJ1-5 TRBD1 TRBV19 CASSSRVQGGQPQHF TGTGCCAGTAGCTCACGAGTACAGGGGGGACAGCCCCAGCATTTT